The T cell receptor beta chain under discussion was sequenced for a study of post-analysis software for immune sequencing data. Findings and caveats of the study: Batch-mates among the samples co-clustered strongly by F measure. Patients used about five TRBV segments, including TRBV5-6, TRBV5-1 and TRBV20-1, more often than controls. When compared against controls, multiple sclerosis patients showed significantly lower normalized Chao1 diversity.

As concerns this clonotype: Its specificity is unknown.

There are 14 residues in the CDR3. Trimming took 6 bases from V and 0 from J, leaving 12 bases between them. Included in the TCR beta cDNA libraries were unique molecular identifiers. About 500,000 cDNA molecules were obtained from 1 to 10 million T cells. MiXCR was run by TCRdb on the PCR reads, yielding one entry per CDR3 protein. The sample consists of hundreds of thousands of distinct CDR3 sequences, approximately 30% of them appearing once. This clonotype was sampled from a girl aged 10 to 17 with multiple sclerosis. Material for sequencing was blood. This chain links TRBV12-3 or TRBV12-4 with TRBJ2-7, with D possibly being TRBD2 (7 bases). The CDR3, as DNA: TGTGCCAGCAGGAAAGGGGGGGTCTCCTACGAGCAGTACTTC. Amino acids: CASRKGGVSYEQYF.